These 6 T cell receptor beta chains came from one sample sequenced in a study of blood T cell repertoires in COVID-19. The assay was immunoSEQ multiplex PCR, and TCRdb's table has in-frame clones only and misses some. The repertoire holds 110,000 to 150,000 clones, with approximately 80% as singletons. Sequencing was carried out using peripheral blood. All receptors derive from a human donor in a cohort sampled during active COVID-19.

This sequence joins TRBV5-1 and TRBJ1-3, with D possibly matching TRBD1 (6 bases). Germline V gene sequence: CDR1 SGHRS, CDR2 YFSETQ. V was trimmed by 6 bases and J by 4 bases, leaving 11 bases between them. CDR3 length equals 13 residues. The CDR3 bases are TGCGCCAGCACCCCAACAGGGGGAAACACCATATATTTT. It encodes CASTPTGGNTIYF. The variable domain in full, with the rest retrieved from reference TRBV5-1 and TRBJ1-3, is KAGVTQTPRYLIKTRGQQVTLSCSPISGHRSVSWYQQTPGQGLQFLFEYFSETQRNKGNFPGRFSGRQFSNSRSEMNVSTLELGDSALYLCASTPTGGNTIYFGEGSWLTVV.

This clone has only one observation. This chain connects TRBV18 to TRBJ2-5, with D perhaps TRBD2 (5 bases). The CDR3 totals 14 residues. Germline assignment: CDR1 KGHSH and CDR2 LQKENI. Trimming took 2 bases from V and 1 from J, leaving 8 bases between them. This CDR3 is CASSPNGLQETQYF. The CDR3, as DNA: TGTGCCAGCTCACCAAACGGACTCCAAGAGACCCAGTACTTC.

Here the CDR3 DNA reads TGCGCCAGCCGAAAGGGTAGCGGGGGGACGAACACCGGGGAGCTGTTTTTT. Translated, it gives CASRKGSGGTNTGELFF. The V and J genes are TRBV4-3 and TRBJ2-2; TRBD2 matches 10 bases. Germline CDR1 LGHNA, CDR2 YSLEER. The V gene end was trimmed by 8 bases and the J gene end by 0 bases; junction bases not matched to a gene: 9. There are 17 residues in the CDR3.

J is TRBJ2-3 and V is TRBV7-9; 9 bases map to TRBD2. Per germline, CDR1 SEHNR and CDR2 FQNEAQ (reference sequence). The CDR3 loop spans 15 amino acids. Germline trimming cut 1 base from V and 5 bases from J; bases unmatched to any gene: 4. The CDR3 sequence: CASSLERGAIDTQYF. Written as DNA, the CDR3 is TGTGCCAGCAGCTTAGAGCGGGGGGCAATAGATACGCAGTATTTT.

This sequence joins TRBV7-9 and TRBJ1-6; a possible D gene is TRBD1 (5 bases). The CDR3 has 14 residues. V was cut by 2 bases and J by 9 bases, with 11 bases left in between. Germline CDR1 SEHNR, CDR2 FQNEAQ (reference sequence). The CDR3 DNA reads as TGTGCCAGCAGCTTACAGGCAGGGTCTTCACCCCTCCACTTT. Residues: CASSLQAGSSPLHF.

The gene calls are TRBV28 and TRBJ1-2; D may be TRBD1 (6 bases). V shed 6 bases and J shed 8 bases, with 13 bases lying between them. Germline loops: CDR1 MDHEN, CDR2 SYDVKM. This CDR3 has 12 amino acids. The CDR3 region is CASSENRDGYTF. CDR3 in DNA: TGTGCCAGCAGCGAAAACAGGGACGGCTACACCTTC.